One sample yielded the 24 T cell receptor beta chains listed below, sequenced in a study of human T cells and chemical hapten exposure. In TCRdb, the RACE reads were re-called with MiXCR into one record per CDR3 protein. The sample contains 300,000 to 450,000 distinct CDR3 sequences, more than 4.5% of which appear only once. The time point denotes: patch test 1, 2 weeks after DPC sensitization. Treatment reported: therapeutic diphenylcyclopropenone sensitization with weekly scalp DPC. Sequencing was performed on whole blood, taken in connection with sensitization to the hapten diphenylcyclopropenone (DPC). The receptor set was obtained from a woman aged 45-60 years with alopecia areata. Some clones in this sample may be carry-over from other donors' samples.

This clonotype was detected many times. The chain carries TRBV14 and TRBJ2-3; D call uncertain. Germline V gene sequence: CDR1 SGHDN, CDR2 FVKESK. This CDR3 contains 11 residues. Trimming took 3 bases from V and 7 from J, leaving 5 bases between them. Written as DNA, the CDR3 is TGTGCCAGCAGCCAGGGGAATACGCAGTATTTT. Translation: CASSQGNTQYF.

This clonotype has ten or more counts. The chain has TRBV5-6 and TRBJ2-3; 10 nucleotides match TRBD2. The CDR3 has 15 amino acids. V shed 4 bases and J 6 bases; nucleotides not matched to a gene: 8. Germline V lookup: CDR1 SGHDT, CDR2 YYEEEE. For the CDR3, the DNA is TGTGCCAGCAGCCGTGAGCTAGCGGGGGAGGATACGCAGTATTTT. Amino acid sequence: CASSRELAGEDTQYF.

V and J are TRBV11-2 and TRBJ1-1; D unresolved. The V end lost 5 bases, the J end lost 1 base, and 14 bases lay between the germline ends. CDR3 length: 15 amino acids. From germline, CDR1 is SGHAT and CDR2 FQNNGV. The CDR3 DNA reads as TGTGCCAGCAGCGATGCCCCTGCTGAGAACACTGAAGCTTTCTTT. Amino acids: CASSDAPAENTEAFF.

This clonotype was counted ten times or more. The V call is TRBV14, the J call TRBJ1-6; D remains unclear. The CDR3 is 13 residues long. Germline CDR1 is SGHDN and CDR2 is FVKESK. V lost 1 base to trimming and J lost 8 bases, with 6 bases between them. Written as DNA, the CDR3 is TGTGCCAGCAGCCAAGCCATGTATTCACCCCTCCACTTT. Translation: CASSQAMYSPLHF.

The chain carries TRBV15 and TRBJ2-1; 11 positions agree with TRBD2. There are 16 residues in the CDR3. CDR1 is LNHNV and CDR2 is YYDKDF in the germline V gene (reference sequence). V dropped 2 bases and J dropped 7; count of bases not matched to a gene: 7. The CDR3 is CATSRTGLAASNEQFF. CDR3 bases: TGTGCCACCAGCAGAACGGGACTAGCGGCGTCTAATGAGCAGTTCTTC.

The V call is TRBV7-2, the J call TRBJ2-3, with 9 bases matching TRBD1. Germline-derived CDR1 and CDR2 are SGHTA and FQGNSA. The CDR3 has 12 residues. With 11 bases clipped from V and 5 bases from J, the junction kept 5 bases outside the gene matches. Here the CDR3 DNA reads TGTGCCCTAGGGGACAGGGTAGATACGCAGTATTTT. This gives the protein CALGDRVDTQYF.

This chain uses TRBV7-2 with TRBJ2-3, with D possibly TRBD1 on 5 matching bases. The V end was cut by 3 bases, the J end by 4 bases, with 8 bases between. The germline gives CDR1 SGHTA, CDR2 FQGNSA. The CDR3 extends over 13 amino acids. As DNA, the CDR3 is TGTGCCAGCAGCTTCAGGGCGGCAGATACGCAGTATTTT. Translation gives CASSFRAADTQYF.

This chain links TRBV29-1 with TRBJ2-5, with D possibly TRBD1 on 7 matching bases. The CDR3 is made up of 14 amino acids. Germline V gene data show CDR1 as SQVTM and CDR2 as ANQGSEA. V was shortened by 3 bases and J by 5 bases, with 16 bases between the two germline ends. The CDR3 region has the DNA TGCAGCGTTGATGATGGAGGGGGCACGGAGACCCAGTACTTC. It is translated as CSVDDGGGTETQYF.

This clonotype has at least ten counts. The chain joins TRBV9 to TRBJ2-7; no reliable D call. CDR1 and CDR2 from the germline V gene are SGDLS and YYNGEE. This CDR3 is 13 amino acids long. Trimming took 1 base from V and 4 from J, leaving 9 bases between them. The CDR3 DNA reads TGTGCCAGCAGCGTAAAGGTGGGGTACGAGCAGTACTTC. Its protein product is CASSVKVGYEQYF. The variable domain in full, with the rest retrieved from reference TRBV9 and TRBJ2-7, is DSGVTQTPKHLITATGQRVTLRCSPRSGDLSVYWYQQSLDQGLQFLIQYYNGEERAKGNILERFSAQQFPDLHSELNLSSLELGDSALYFCASSVKVGYEQYFGPGTRLTVT.

This chain links TRBV5-6 with TRBJ1-1; D perhaps matches TRBD1 (5 bases). Germline V gene sequence: CDR1 SGHDT, CDR2 YYEEEE. There are 16 residues in the CDR3. V shed 4 bases and J shed 6 bases, with 22 bases lying between them. The CDR3 protein is CASSPTGTRSGAEAFF. The CDR3, as DNA: TGTGCCAGCAGCCCTACCGGGACGCGGAGTGGAGCTGAAGCTTTCTTT.

This clonotype has at least ten counts. The V and J genes are TRBV6-1 and TRBJ1-1; 7 nucleotides agree with TRBD1. Trimming cost V 7 bases and J 0 bases; bases outside gene matches: 14. The germline CDR1 and CDR2 sequences are MNHNS and SASEGT. The CDR3 is 17 amino acids. The CDR3 here is CASILSGTALMNTEAFF. The DNA of the CDR3 is TGTGCCAGCATTCTTTCCGGGACAGCTCTTATGAACACTGAAGCTTTCTTT.

V and J are TRBV12-3 or TRBV12-4 and TRBJ1-2; D is uncertain. V was cut by 5 bases and J by 6 bases, with 7 bases left in between. The CDR3 sequence is 11 residues long. The CDR3: CASSRDDGYTF. Written as DNA, the CDR3 is TGTGCCAGCAGTCGAGACGATGGCTACACCTTC.

The V and J genes are TRBV29-1 and TRBJ2-1; D is perhaps TRBD2 (5 bases). The V gene's germline CDR1 is SQVTM and CDR2 ANQGSEA. This CDR3 region has 15 residues. Trimming left V 3 bases short and J 2 bases short, with 14 bases between. The CDR3 nucleotides read TGCAGCGTTGAGGTTGCGGCGAGGGCCTACAATGAGCAGTTCTTC. Its translation: CSVEVAARAYNEQFF.

This chain connects TRBV7-2 to TRBJ2-3, with TRBD2 matching over 7 bases. V shed 5 bases and J 1 base; nucleotides not matched to a gene: 15. The CDR3 length is 18 residues. Per the germline V gene, CDR1 is SGHTA and CDR2 is FQGNSA. The chain's CDR3 is CASSRVASGSGRTDTQYF. The CDR3 DNA reads TGTGCCAGCAGCCGAGTAGCTTCTGGTAGCGGGCGCACAGATACGCAGTATTTT.

This clonotype was observed at least ten times. This rearrangement joins TRBV6-5 to TRBJ1-2; unclear D gene. Trimming shortened V by 8 bases and J by 2 bases, and 18 bases separated the two germline ends. CDR1 MNHEY and CDR2 SVGAGI come from the germline V gene. This CDR3 is built from 15 residues. The CDR3 sequence is CASGPQAGENYGYTF. The CDR3 nucleotides read TGTGCCAGCGGTCCCCAGGCAGGAGAAAACTATGGCTACACCTTC.

In its sample, this clonotype was seen a few times. The chain links TRBV20-1 to TRBJ2-3, with D uncertain. Per germline, CDR1 DFQATT and CDR2 SNEGSKA (reference sequence). The CDR3 runs to 12 residues. The V end was cut by 4 bases, the J end by 2 bases, with 7 bases between. The CDR3 loop reads CSAIGYTDTQYF. CDR3 nucleotides: TGCAGTGCTATCGGATACACAGATACGCAGTATTTT.

There are many counts of this clonotype. This chain links TRBV5-5 with TRBJ2-2; D uncertain. Germline V gene data show CDR1 as SGHKS and CDR2 as YYEKEE (reference sequence). The V end was cut by 7 bases, the J end by 7 bases, with 8 bases between. The length of the CDR3 is 11 residues. The CDR3 protein is CASAGNGELFF. CDR3 nucleotides: TGTGCCAGCGCTGGGAACGGGGAGCTGTTTTTT.

The chain joins TRBV3-1 to TRBJ2-1; possible D gene TRBD2, 6 bases. The CDR3 has 12 amino acids. V lost 5 bases, J lost 8 bases, and 10 bases lay in between. CDR1 and CDR2 (germline): LGHDT, YNNKEL (reference sequence). CDR3 sequence reads: CASSSGGYEQFF. The CDR3 DNA is TGTGCCAGCAGCTCCGGGGGATATGAGCAGTTCTTC.

This clonotype was seen at least ten times. The chain has TRBV11-2 and TRBJ2-1, with TRBD1 matching 9 bases. The CDR3 contains 14 residues. Germline trimming cut 5 bases from V and 6 bases from J; bases unmatched to any gene: 5. The germline CDR1 and CDR2 sequences are SGHAT and FQNNGV. CDR3 sequence: CASSRRDRANEQFF. CDR3 coding DNA: TGTGCCAGCAGCCGAAGGGACAGGGCCAATGAGCAGTTCTTC.

This clonotype was seen repeatedly, ten times or more. The rearrangement uses TRBV5-1 and TRBJ1-1, with unresolved D. V was shortened by 7 bases and J by 0 bases, with 10 bases between the two germline ends. CDR1 is SGHRS and CDR2 is YFSETQ in the germline V gene. The CDR3 runs to 13 residues. The CDR3 DNA sequence: TGCGCCAGCTTTAATCCCATGAACACTGAAGCTTTCTTT. Translation: CASFNPMNTEAFF.

This clonotype was counted many times. The CDR3 protein is CASSQYPPDRVGEKLFF. The CDR3 nucleotides read TGCGCCAGCAGCCAATACCCCCCCGACAGGGTGGGAGAAAAACTGTTTTTT. V and J are TRBV4-1 and TRBJ1-4, with 7 bases that match TRBD1. The length of the CDR3 is 17 residues. V was clipped by 2 bases and J by 8 bases; unmatched bases: 14. The germline gives CDR1 MGHRA, CDR2 YSYEKL.

This clonotype has at least ten counts. The chain combines TRBV5-1 with TRBJ2-5; D may be TRBD1 (6 bases). Between the trimmed V and J ends, which lost 1 base and 13 bases, there was a span of 14 bases. The CDR3 loop spans 12 amino acids. CDR1 is SGHRS and CDR2 is YFSETQ in the germline V gene. The CDR3 coding sequence is TGCGCCAGCAGCTTGTATGATCAGGGGTGGTACTTC. Translated: CASSLYDQGWYF.

This clonotype showed up many times. This sequence joins TRBV20-1 and TRBJ1-2; 7 bases fit TRBD1. The CDR3 is made up of 14 amino acids. With 1 base clipped from V and 6 bases from J, the junction kept 8 bases outside the gene matches. Germline assignment: CDR1 DFQATT and CDR2 SNEGSKA (reference sequence). The CDR3 coding sequence is TGCAGTGCTAGAGCCCGCAGGGGGATCCATGGCTACACCTTC. Protein product: CSARARRGIHGYTF.

The chain combines TRBV30 with TRBJ2-4; 10 bases match TRBD1. Germline V CDR1 and CDR2: GTSNPN, SVGIG (reference sequence). The CDR3 covers 12 residues. The V gene end was trimmed by 7 bases and the J gene end by 9 bases; junction bases not matched to a gene: 6. CDR3 nucleotide sequence: TGTGCCTTCGGACAGGGGGGGTTCATTCAGTACTTC. It translates to CAFGQGGFIQYF.